The T cell receptor (beta chain) under discussion was sequenced for a study of OX40 agonist ivuxolimab in advanced cancers. In the study overall: Three partial responders included one hepatocellular carcinoma patient and two cutaneous melanoma patients. Study observations and caveats: Relative to CD4+, CD8+ T cells held more expanded clones on average.

Some clones are missing from TCRdb's copy, which holds only in-frame ones; the method was immunoSEQ multiplex PCR. The table lists tens of thousands of clones, about 90% of them singletons. This CDR3 contains 12 residues. The germline V gene encodes CDR1 MGHDK and CDR2 SYGVNS. Trimming pared 4 bases from V and 4 bases from J, leaving 8 bases between. Comments on this clone: The antigen remains undetermined.

Sequencing was performed on CD4+ or CD8+ T cells sorted from blood, taken in a trial of the OX40 agonist ivuxolimab. The source is an adult with an advanced solid tumor such as melanoma, head and neck, liver or kidney cancer. The rearrangement links TRBV25-1 to TRBJ2-7, with D perhaps matching TRBD1 (5 bases). CDR3 protein: CASSGGRYEQYF. In DNA, the CDR3 is TGTGCCAGCAGTGGGGGCAGATACGAGCAGTACTTC.